This T cell receptor (beta chain) came from a study of healthy donors' naive CD4 and CD8 T cells. A linear amplification protocol produced the TCR libraries from 450 to 500 ng of total RNA. TCRdb independently ran MiXCR on the reads; one entry per CDR3 protein. The sample holds 180,000 or so distinct CDR3 sequences, 65% to 80% seen once. The sample was naive CD4+ and CD8+ T cells sorted from blood, pooled from several donors. The clonotype was recovered from a pool of human donors in good health; the sample pools cells from several healthy donors.

CDR3 sequence reads: CAISGQGADGANVLTF. The CDR3 bases are TGTGCCATCAGTGGTCAGGGGGCGGACGGGGCCAACGTCCTGACTTTC. This chain uses TRBV10-3 with TRBJ2-6; 8 nucleotides agree with TRBD1. V lost 4 bases to trimming and J lost 4 bases; unmatched junction nucleotides: 6. The germline gives CDR1 ENHRY, CDR2 SYGVKD. This CDR3 spans 16 amino acids.